This T cell receptor beta chain was captured in a study of vaccination effects on CD4 cells after COVID-19. Study context: The cohort was immunized with two doses of either the BNT162b2 or mRNA-1273 vaccine.

Sequencing was performed with immunoSEQ multiplex PCR; in TCRdb, only in-frame clones are kept and a portion is missing. The data contain 21,000 or so clones, just under 75% of them singletons. Before sequencing took place, the ViraFEST assay used viral peptide pools to expand antigen-specific CD4+ T cells. Having been cultured for about 10 days, the cells underwent CD4+ T cell isolation. This individual tested PCR-positive for SARS-CoV-2 infection between March and December 2020. Regarding this clone: What it binds is unknown.

Overall study results and limits: The study found that post-vaccine spike-reactive clones in convalescents were mainly new vaccine-induced clones. Clones arising from infection and from vaccination showed marked clonal contraction late after vaccination.

This receptor was identified in a human donor who had a prior SARS-CoV-2 infection. The starting material was CD4+ T cells from PBMCs cultured with a peptide pool, obtained before COVID-19 vaccination.

The CDR3 protein is CASEEAGTGTYEQYF. For the CDR3, the DNA is TGTGCCAGCGAGGAAGCCGGGACAGGGACCTACGAGCAGTACTTC. The V call is TRBV5-6, the J call TRBJ2-7; TRBD1 matches at 9 bases. Germline V CDR1 and CDR2: SGHDT, YYEEEE. Germline trimming cut 7 bases from V and 2 bases from J; bases unmatched to any gene: 10. This CDR3 has 15 residues.